This TCR beta chain derives from a study of T cell repertoires in cytomegalovirus infection. Across the study: Public TCR beta signatures indicated both CMV infection and matching HLA type. Study observations and caveats: Of the TCR beta families, the public ones yielded a cumulative frequency that identified carriers of CMV plus the relevant HLA. HLA-C-restricted CMV-specific TCR beta clonotypes were dominant in the ex vivo response.

There are a few counts of this clonotype. What it recognizes is unknown. One entry per CDR3 protein, called by TCRdb with MiXCR from the reads. Of some 62,000 distinct CDR3 sequences listed, 20% to 25% are singletons. Trimming took 3 bases from V and 1 from J, leaving 10 bases between them. This CDR3 is built from 14 residues. The V gene's germline CDR1 is SGHVS and CDR2 FNYEAQ. The sequence was obtained from a human donor in good health (CMV status not recorded). Some clones in this sample may be carry-over from other donors' samples. This chain links TRBV7-6 with TRBJ2-7, with D perhaps TRBD1 (5 bases). The sample here was CD8+ T cells from cultured PBMCs, taken from culture after CMV antigen stimulation. The CDR3, as DNA: TGTGCCAGCAGCTTGTATGGGGCGTCCTACGAGCAGTACTTC. Its protein is CASSLYGASYEQYF.